A selection of T cell receptor beta chains follows, all from one sample in a study of shared clonotypes between healthy human individuals. Repertoires were generated with immunoSEQ multiplex PCR, while TCRdb's copy carries only in-frame clones and drops some. The sample yields 850,000 to 1,200,000 clones, about 75% seen once. Sequencing was performed on memory CD4+ T cells sorted from blood. The receptors come from a man younger than 30 in good health. Each CDR3 is given with its conserved first and last residue. D genes are given only for firm matches. Size values are once, few and many counts, or a class for expanded clones, and some rows have none.

j_call: TRBJ2-7; v_call: TRBV6-6; clone_size: many; d_call: .; cdr3_nt: TGTGCCAGCAGTTTACAGGGCCACTCCTACGAGCAGTACTTC; cdr3_aa: CASSLQGHSYEQYF
j_call: TRBJ2-3; v_call: TRBV30; clone_size: .; d_call: .; cdr3_nt: TGTGCCTGGAGGGCGGCGGGGCTTACAGATACGCAGTATTTT; cdr3_aa: CAWRAAGLTDTQYF
j_call: TRBJ2-5; v_call: TRBV30; clone_size: .; d_call: .; cdr3_nt: TGTGCCTGGAGTGTACTGAACGGTGGGGAGACCCAGTACTTC; cdr3_aa: CAWSVLNGGETQYF
j_call: TRBJ1-2; v_call: TRBV19; clone_size: .; d_call: .; cdr3_nt: TGTGCCAGTAGTCAGGGGCTTGCGAGTAACTATGGCTACACCTTC; cdr3_aa: CASSQGLASNYGYTF
j_call: TRBJ2-5; v_call: TRBV6-5; clone_size: once; d_call: .; cdr3_nt: TGTGCCAGCAGTTACATGGGGTCGGAGCAGTACTTC; cdr3_aa: CASSYMGSEQYF
j_call: TRBJ2-7; v_call: TRBV19; clone_size: once; d_call: .; cdr3_nt: TGTGCCAGTAAAAATTCGGGTGTTTCCTACGAGCAGTACTTC; cdr3_aa: CASKNSGVSYEQYF
j_call: TRBJ1-1; v_call: TRBV18; clone_size: .; d_call: TRBD1; cdr3_nt: TGTGCCAGCTCACCACCGACGGGACAGGGCGGTGAAGCTTTCTTT; cdr3_aa: CASSPPTGQGGEAFF
j_call: TRBJ2-3; v_call: TRBV27; clone_size: once; d_call: .; cdr3_nt: TGTGCCAGCAGTTCGTATGGGACGAAAAGAGCTACGCAGTATTTT; cdr3_aa: CASSSYGTKRATQYF
j_call: TRBJ1-4; v_call: TRBV7-9; clone_size: .; d_call: .; cdr3_nt: TGTGCCAGCAGCTTAGTAGGGGTGACTAATGAAAAACTGTTTTTT; cdr3_aa: CASSLVGVTNEKLFF
j_call: TRBJ2-7; v_call: TRBV6-1; clone_size: .; d_call: .; cdr3_nt: TGTGCCAGCACCCTCTTCGGGGAGCAGTACTTC; cdr3_aa: CASTLFGEQYF
j_call: TRBJ1-5; v_call: TRBV19; clone_size: once; d_call: .; cdr3_nt: TGTGCCAGTAGTATAGGCACAGGGTTGTACGGCAATCAGCCCCAGCATTTT; cdr3_aa: CASSIGTGLYGNQPQHF
j_call: TRBJ2-7; v_call: TRBV6-6; clone_size: .; d_call: .; cdr3_nt: TGTGCCAGCAGTTACCGGGAGAGAGACGAGCAGTACTTC; cdr3_aa: CASSYRERDEQYF
j_call: TRBJ2-3; v_call: TRBV6-5; clone_size: .; d_call: .; cdr3_nt: TGTGCCAGCAGCCTCCCTGGGACAGATACGCAGTATTTT; cdr3_aa: CASSLPGTDTQYF
j_call: TRBJ2-3; v_call: TRBV2; clone_size: few; d_call: .; cdr3_nt: TGTGCCAGCAGTGAAGAGAAGCGGGATACGCAGTATTTT; cdr3_aa: CASSEEKRDTQYF
j_call: TRBJ2-3; v_call: TRBV28; clone_size: .; d_call: TRBD2; cdr3_nt: TGTGCCAGCAGTTTCCAAGCTAGCGGGCGGACAGATACGCAGTATTTT; cdr3_aa: CASSFQASGRTDTQYF
j_call: TRBJ2-2; v_call: TRBV5-4; clone_size: few; d_call: .; cdr3_nt: TGTGCCAGCAGCGGGGGGGCGAGGGACACCGGGGAGCTGTTTTTT; cdr3_aa: CASSGGARDTGELFF
j_call: TRBJ1-2; v_call: TRBV27; clone_size: .; d_call: .; cdr3_nt: TGTGCCAGCAGTTTTCTGGTGGACCTACATGGATATGGCTACACCTTC; cdr3_aa: CASSFLVDLHGYGYTF
j_call: TRBJ2-1; v_call: TRBV5-6; clone_size: .; d_call: .; cdr3_nt: TGTGCCAGCAGCTCCAAAGGGGGACAAAAGCAGTTCTTC; cdr3_aa: CASSSKGGQKQFF
j_call: TRBJ2-2; v_call: TRBV2; clone_size: .; d_call: .; cdr3_nt: TGTGCCAGCGCGTCCGGGGTGAACACCGGGGAGCTGTTTTTT; cdr3_aa: CASASGVNTGELFF
j_call: TRBJ1-4; v_call: TRBV11-2; clone_size: .; d_call: .; cdr3_nt: TGTGCCAGCAGGCAGATTACGGGACCTAATGAAAAACTGTTTTTT; cdr3_aa: CASRQITGPNEKLFF
j_call: TRBJ2-7; v_call: TRBV7-2; clone_size: .; d_call: .; cdr3_nt: TGTGCCAGCAGCCTTTACAGCTCCTCAAGCTCCTACGAGCAGTACTTC; cdr3_aa: CASSLYSSSSSYEQYF
j_call: TRBJ1-6; v_call: TRBV18; clone_size: .; d_call: TRBD1; cdr3_nt: TGTGCCAGCTCAACCGGGACAGACTCCACTTCACCCCTCCACTTT; cdr3_aa: CASSTGTDSTSPLHF
j_call: TRBJ2-7; v_call: TRBV4-2; clone_size: .; d_call: .; cdr3_nt: TGTGCCAGCAGTCCCGAGTCCAGGAGCTCCTACGAGCAGTACTTC; cdr3_aa: CASSPESRSSYEQYF
j_call: TRBJ2-5; v_call: TRBV2; clone_size: .; d_call: TRBD1; cdr3_nt: TGTGCCAGCAGTATACGGACTCCACAGGGGGAGACCCAGTACTTC; cdr3_aa: CASSIRTPQGETQYF
j_call: TRBJ2-3; v_call: TRBV7-2; clone_size: .; d_call: .; cdr3_nt: TGTGCCAGCAGCTTACGCGCTAGCACAGATACGCAGTATTTT; cdr3_aa: CASSLRASTDTQYF
j_call: TRBJ2-1; v_call: TRBV9; clone_size: .; d_call: .; cdr3_nt: TGTGCCAGCAGCGTTGCGACAGCCAATGAGCAGTTCTTC; cdr3_aa: CASSVATANEQFF
j_call: TRBJ1-1; v_call: TRBV6-6; clone_size: once; d_call: .; cdr3_nt: TGTGCCAGCAGTTCAAGGGACCTCACTGAAGCTTTCTTT; cdr3_aa: CASSSRDLTEAFF
j_call: TRBJ1-1; v_call: TRBV27; clone_size: .; d_call: TRBD1; cdr3_nt: TGTGCCAGCAGTAGCGGACAGGGTAGGGCTGAAGCTTTCTTT; cdr3_aa: CASSSGQGRAEAFF
j_call: TRBJ2-3; v_call: TRBV5-1; clone_size: many; d_call: TRBD2; cdr3_nt: TGCGCCAGCAGCACACTAGCGGGAGAGTTAGATACGCAGTATTTT; cdr3_aa: CASSTLAGELDTQYF